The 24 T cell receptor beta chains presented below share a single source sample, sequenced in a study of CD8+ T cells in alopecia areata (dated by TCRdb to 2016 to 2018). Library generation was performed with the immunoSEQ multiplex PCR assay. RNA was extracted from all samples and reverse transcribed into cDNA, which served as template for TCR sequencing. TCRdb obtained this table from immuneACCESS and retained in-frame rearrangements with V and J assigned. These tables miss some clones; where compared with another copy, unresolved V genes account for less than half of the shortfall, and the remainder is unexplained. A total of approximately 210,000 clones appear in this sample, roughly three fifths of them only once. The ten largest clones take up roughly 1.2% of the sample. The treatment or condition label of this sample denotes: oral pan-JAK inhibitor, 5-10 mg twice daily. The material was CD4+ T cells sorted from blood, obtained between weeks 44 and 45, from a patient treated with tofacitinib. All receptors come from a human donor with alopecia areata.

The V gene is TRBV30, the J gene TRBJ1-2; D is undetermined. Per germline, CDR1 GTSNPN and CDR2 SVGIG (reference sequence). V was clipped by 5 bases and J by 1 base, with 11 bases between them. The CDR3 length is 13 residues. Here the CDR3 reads CAWSPVLNYGYTF. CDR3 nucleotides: TGTGCCTGGTCACCGGTCCTTAACTATGGCTACACCTTC.

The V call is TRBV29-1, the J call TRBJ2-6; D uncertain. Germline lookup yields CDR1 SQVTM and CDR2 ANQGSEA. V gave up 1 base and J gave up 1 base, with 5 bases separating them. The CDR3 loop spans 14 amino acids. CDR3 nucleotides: TGCAGCGTTGAAGTCGGGTCTGGGGCCAACGTCCTGACTTTC. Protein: CSVEVGSGANVLTF.

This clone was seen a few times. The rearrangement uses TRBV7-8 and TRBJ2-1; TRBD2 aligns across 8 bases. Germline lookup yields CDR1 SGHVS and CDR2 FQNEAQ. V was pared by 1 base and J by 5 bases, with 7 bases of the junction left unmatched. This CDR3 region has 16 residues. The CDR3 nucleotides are TGTGCCAGCAGCTTAGTAGGGGGACTAGGTCACAATGAGCAGTTCTTC. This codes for CASSLVGGLGHNEQFF.

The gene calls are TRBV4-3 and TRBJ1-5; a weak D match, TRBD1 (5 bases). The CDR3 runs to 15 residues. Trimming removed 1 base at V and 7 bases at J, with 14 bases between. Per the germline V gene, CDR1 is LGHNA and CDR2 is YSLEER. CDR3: CASSQGYRNNQPQHF. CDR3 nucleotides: TGCGCCAGCAGCCAAGGTTACAGGAATAACCAGCCCCAGCATTTT.

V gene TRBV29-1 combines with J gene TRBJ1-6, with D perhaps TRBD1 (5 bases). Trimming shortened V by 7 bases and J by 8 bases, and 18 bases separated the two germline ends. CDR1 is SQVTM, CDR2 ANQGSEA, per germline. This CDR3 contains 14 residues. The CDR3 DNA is TGCAGCGCCCAGACAGCCGGGTTAGATTCACCCCTCCACTTT. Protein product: CSAQTAGLDSPLHF.

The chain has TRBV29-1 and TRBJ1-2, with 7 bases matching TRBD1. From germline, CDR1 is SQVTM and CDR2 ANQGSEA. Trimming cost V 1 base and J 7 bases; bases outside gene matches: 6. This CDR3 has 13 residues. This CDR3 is CSVEVVEGAGYTF. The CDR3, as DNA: TGCAGCGTTGAAGTAGTGGAGGGGGCTGGCTACACCTTC.

As DNA, the CDR3 is TGCAGCGGACTAGCGTATGAAGAGACCCAGTACTTC. It is translated as CSGLAYEETQYF. V usage is TRBV29-1 and J usage is TRBJ2-5, with 8 bases identical to TRBD2. The CDR3 contains 12 residues. Germline CDR1 and CDR2: SQVTM and ANQGSEA. Trimming at V came to 7 bases and at J to 3 bases, leaving 4 bases not matched to a gene.

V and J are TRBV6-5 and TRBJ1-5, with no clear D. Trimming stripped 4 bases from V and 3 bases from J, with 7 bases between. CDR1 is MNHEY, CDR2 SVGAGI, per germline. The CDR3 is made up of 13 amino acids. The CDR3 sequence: CASSSRDNQPQHF. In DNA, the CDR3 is TGTGCCAGCAGTTCGAGAGACAATCAGCCCCAGCATTTT.

CDR3 region: CASSSGSQYHGYTF. The CDR3 DNA is TGTGCCAGCAGTTCGGGCTCTCAATACCATGGCTACACCTTC. J is TRBJ1-2 and V is TRBV27; D is unresolved. The length of the CDR3 is 14 residues. Germline lookup yields CDR1 MNHEY and CDR2 SMNVEV (reference sequence). Trimming left V 4 bases short and J 6 bases short, with 15 bases between.

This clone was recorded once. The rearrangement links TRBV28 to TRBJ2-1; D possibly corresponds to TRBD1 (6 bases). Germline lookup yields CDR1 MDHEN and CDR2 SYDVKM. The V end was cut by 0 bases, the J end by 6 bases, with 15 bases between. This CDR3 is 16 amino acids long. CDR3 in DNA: TGTGCCAGCAGTTTATGGGGGCAGGGGTTCGGCAATGAGCAGTTCTTC. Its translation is CASSLWGQGFGNEQFF.

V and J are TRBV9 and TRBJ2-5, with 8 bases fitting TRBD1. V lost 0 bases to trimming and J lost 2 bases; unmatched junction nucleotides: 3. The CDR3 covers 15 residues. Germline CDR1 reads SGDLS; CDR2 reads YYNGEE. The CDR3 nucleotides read TGTGCCAGCAGCGTAGCGTGGGACAGGCAAGAGACCCAGTACTTC. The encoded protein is CASSVAWDRQETQYF.

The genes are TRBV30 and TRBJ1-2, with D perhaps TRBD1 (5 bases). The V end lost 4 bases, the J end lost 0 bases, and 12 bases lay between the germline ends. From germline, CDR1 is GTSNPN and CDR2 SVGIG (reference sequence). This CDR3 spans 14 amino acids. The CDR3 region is CAWTPDNANYGYTF. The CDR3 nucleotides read TGTGCCTGGACCCCGGACAACGCTAACTATGGCTACACCTTC. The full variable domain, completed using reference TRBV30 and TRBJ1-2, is SQTIHQWPATLVQPVGSPLSLECTVEGTSNPNLYWYRQAAGRGLQLLFYSVGIGQISSEVPQNLSASRPQDRQFILSSKKLLLSDSGFYLCAWTPDNANYGYTFGSGTRLTVV.

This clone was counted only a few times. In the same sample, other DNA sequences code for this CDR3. The CDR3 coding sequence is TGTGCCAGCAGCTTTAATCGGGATGGCTACACCTTC. It yields the protein CASSFNRDGYTF. The rearrangement links TRBV7-9 to TRBJ1-2; D gene ambiguous. The CDR3 loop spans 12 amino acids. V gave up 3 bases and J gave up 6 bases, with 8 bases separating them. Germline loops: CDR1 SEHNR, CDR2 FQNEAQ (reference sequence).

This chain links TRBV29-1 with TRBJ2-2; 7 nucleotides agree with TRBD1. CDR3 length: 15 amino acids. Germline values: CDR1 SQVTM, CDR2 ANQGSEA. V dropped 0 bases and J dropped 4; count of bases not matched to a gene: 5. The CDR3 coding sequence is TGCAGCGTTGAAGAAGGGGGCTCCACCACCGGGGAGCTGTTTTTT. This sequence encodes CSVEEGGSTTGELFF.

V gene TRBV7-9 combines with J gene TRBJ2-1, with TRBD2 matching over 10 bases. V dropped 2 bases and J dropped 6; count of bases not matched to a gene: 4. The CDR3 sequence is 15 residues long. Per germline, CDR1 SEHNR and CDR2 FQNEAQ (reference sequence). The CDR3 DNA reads TGTGCCAGCAGCTTATCAGCGGGGGGGTTCAATGAGCAGTTCTTC. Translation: CASSLSAGGFNEQFF. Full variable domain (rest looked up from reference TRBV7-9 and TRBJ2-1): DTGVSQNPRHKITKRGQNVTFRCDPISEHNRLYWYRQTLGQGPEFLTYFQNEAQLEKSRLLSDRFSAERPKGSFSTLEIQRTEQGDSAMYLCASSLSAGGFNEQFFGPGTRLTVL.

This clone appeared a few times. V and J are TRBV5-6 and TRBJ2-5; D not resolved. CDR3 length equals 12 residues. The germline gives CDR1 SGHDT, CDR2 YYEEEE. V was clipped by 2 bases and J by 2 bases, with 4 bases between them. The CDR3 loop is CASSFPQETQYF. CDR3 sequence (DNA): TGTGCCAGCAGCTTCCCTCAAGAGACCCAGTACTTC.

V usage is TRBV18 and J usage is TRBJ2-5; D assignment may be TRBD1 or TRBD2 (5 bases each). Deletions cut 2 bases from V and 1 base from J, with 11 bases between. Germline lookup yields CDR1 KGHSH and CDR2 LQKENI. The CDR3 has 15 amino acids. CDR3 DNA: TGTGCCAGCTCACCATTCGGGACCCTCCAAGAGACCCAGTACTTC. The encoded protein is CASSPFGTLQETQYF.

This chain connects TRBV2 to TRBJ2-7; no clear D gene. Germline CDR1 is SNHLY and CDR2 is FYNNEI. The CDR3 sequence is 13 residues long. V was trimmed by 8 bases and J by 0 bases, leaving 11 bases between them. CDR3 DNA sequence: TGTGCCAGCCGAGCCGACACCTCCTACGAGCAGTACTTC. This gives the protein CASRADTSYEQYF. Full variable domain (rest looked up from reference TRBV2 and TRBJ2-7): EPEVTQTPSHQVTQMGQEVILRCVPISNHLYFYWYRQILGQKVEFLVSFYNNEISEKSEIFDDQFSVERPDGSNFTLKIRSTKLEDSAMYFCASRADTSYEQYFGPGTRLTVT.

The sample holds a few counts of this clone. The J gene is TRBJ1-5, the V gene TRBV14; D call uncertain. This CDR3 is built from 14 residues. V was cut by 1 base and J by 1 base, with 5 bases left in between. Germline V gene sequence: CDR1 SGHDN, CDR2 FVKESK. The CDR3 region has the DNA TGTGCCAGCAGCCAAGTTGGCAGCAATCAGCCCCAGCATTTT. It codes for CASSQVGSNQPQHF.

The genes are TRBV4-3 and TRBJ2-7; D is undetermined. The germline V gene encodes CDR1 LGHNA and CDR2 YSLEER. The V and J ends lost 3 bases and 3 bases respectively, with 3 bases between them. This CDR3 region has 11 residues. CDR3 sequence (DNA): TGCGCCAGCAGCCAGGACTACGAGCAGTACTTC. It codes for CASSQDYEQYF.

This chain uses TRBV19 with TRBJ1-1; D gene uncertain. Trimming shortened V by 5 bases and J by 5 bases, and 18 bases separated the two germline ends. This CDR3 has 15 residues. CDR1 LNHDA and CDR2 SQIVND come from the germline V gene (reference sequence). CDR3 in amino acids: CASSSPLGGGTEAFF. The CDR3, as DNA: TGTGCCAGTAGTTCCCCTTTGGGCGGAGGGACTGAAGCTTTCTTT. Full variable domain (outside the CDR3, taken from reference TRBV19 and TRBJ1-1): DGGITQSPKYLFRKEGQNVTLSCEQNLNHDAMYWYRQDPGQGLRLIYYSQIVNDFQKGDIAEGYSVSREKKESFPLTVTSAQKNPTAFYLCASSSPLGGGTEAFFGQGTRLTVV.

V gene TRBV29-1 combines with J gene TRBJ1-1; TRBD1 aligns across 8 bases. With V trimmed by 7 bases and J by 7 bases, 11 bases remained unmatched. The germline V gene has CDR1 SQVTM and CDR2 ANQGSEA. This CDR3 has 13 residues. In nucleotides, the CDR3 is TGCAGCGCCAAGCCGACAGGGGACGGTGAAGCTTTCTTT. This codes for CSAKPTGDGEAFF.

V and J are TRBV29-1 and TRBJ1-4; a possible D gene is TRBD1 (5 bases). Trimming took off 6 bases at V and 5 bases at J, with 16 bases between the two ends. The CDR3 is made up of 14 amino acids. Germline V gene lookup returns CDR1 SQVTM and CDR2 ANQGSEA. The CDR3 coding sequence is TGCAGCGTATTCGACAGAGGGAAGAATGAAAAACTGTTTTTT. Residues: CSVFDRGKNEKLFF.

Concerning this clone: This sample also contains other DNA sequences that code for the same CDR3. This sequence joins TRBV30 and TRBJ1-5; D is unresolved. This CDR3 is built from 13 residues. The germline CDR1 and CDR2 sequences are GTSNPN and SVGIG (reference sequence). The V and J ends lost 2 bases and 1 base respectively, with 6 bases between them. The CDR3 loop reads CAWSSGSNQPQHF. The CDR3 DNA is TGTGCCTGGAGTTCGGGAAGCAATCAGCCCCAGCATTTT.